The next 26 T cell receptor beta chains were all read from a single sample in a study of regulatory T cells in long-lasting Graves disease. Sequencing libraries for TCR beta were prepared with iRepertoire HTBI primers and Arm-PCR of CDR3 regions. MiXCR was run by TCRdb on the multiplex PCR reads, yielding one entry per CDR3 protein. The sample has some 420,000 distinct CDR3 sequences, 22% seen once. Indicated time point: persistent/refractory GD, antithyroid drugs over 5 years with positive TRAb. Construction of the TCR library relied on RNA isolated from PBMCs. The specimen was peripheral blood mononuclear cells (PBMCs), collected when the disease was refractory, from a patient treated with antithyroid drugs. Receptors originate from a female donor with Graves disease.

V is TRBV6-1 and J is TRBJ1-1; no firm D call. This CDR3 spans 14 amino acids. Trimming shortened V by 3 bases and J by 2 bases, and 10 bases separated the two germline ends. Germline V gene sequence: CDR1 MNHNS, CDR2 SASEGT. CDR3 sequence (DNA): TGTGCCAGCAGTGACTATCACCGTAACACTGAAGCTTTCTTT. Residues: CASSDYHRNTEAFF.

The chain combines TRBV29-1 with TRBJ1-2, with D unresolved. Between the trimmed V and J ends, which lost 5 bases and 7 bases, there was a span of 11 bases. Germline lookup yields CDR1 SQVTM and CDR2 ANQGSEA. CDR3 length: 11 residues. The CDR3: CSVRPGSGYTF. The CDR3 DNA is TGCAGCGTTCGTCCCGGGAGTGGCTACACCTTC.

In regard to this clonotype: A single base separates this from a much larger clone, so it may be a read error. The gene calls are TRBV9 and TRBJ1-1; perhaps TRBD1 as D (6 bases). Germline V CDR1 and CDR2: SGDLS, YYNGEE. The CDR3 runs to 15 residues. The CDR3 DNA is TGTGCCGGCAGCGAAGCGGGACACCCGAACACTGAAGCTTTCTTT. This encodes CAGSEAGHPNTEAFF.

This clonotype was seen a handful of times. The chain uses TRBV6-1 and TRBJ2-7; D unresolved. V was shortened by 7 bases and J by 0 bases, with 10 bases between the two germline ends. The CDR3 consists of 13 residues. Looked up from germline, CDR1 is MNHNS and CDR2 is SASEGT. The CDR3 region is CASKGPNSYEQYF. For the CDR3, the DNA is TGTGCCAGCAAGGGCCCAAACTCCTACGAGCAGTACTTC.

This clonotype was observed at least ten times. This chain's CDR3 is CSASRQDTEAFF. CDR3 in DNA: TGCAGCGCTAGCCGTCAGGACACTGAAGCTTTCTTT. The genes are TRBV29-1 and TRBJ1-1; no definite D call. The V gene lost 7 bases and the J gene lost 3 bases, with 12 bases spanning the gap. Germline values: CDR1 SQVTM, CDR2 ANQGSEA. The CDR3 has 12 residues.

Of note for this clonotype: One base away lies a much larger clone, so this may be a sequencing read error. The chain joins TRBV28 to TRBJ2-6; the D is unclear. Trimming pared 3 bases from V and 0 bases from J, leaving 15 bases between. The CDR3 is 18 amino acids. Germline V gene data show CDR1 as MDHEN and CDR2 as SYDVKM. This CDR3 is CASSFIAGRSSGANVLTF. The CDR3 region has the DNA TGTGCCAGCAGTTTTATCGCCGGACGGTCCTCTGGGGCCAACGTCCTGACTTTC.

This clonotype was counted between two and nine times. The junction does not match germline at one end; this may be a read error. The chain employs TRBV11-3 and TRBJ2-7; D unclear. This CDR3 has 14 amino acids. From germline, CDR1 is SGHNT and CDR2 YENEEA. The CDR3 bases are TGTGCCAGCCGCTTCGACGGCAGGTTAGGTTGGCAGTACTTC. Residues: CASRFDGRLGWQYF.

The J gene is TRBJ2-3, the V gene TRBV7-2; TRBD2 aligns across 14 bases. The CDR3 consists of 16 residues. V trimming: 5 bases; J trimming: 6 bases; junction bases outside the gene matches: 7. CDR1 is SGHTA, CDR2 FQGNSA, per germline. This CDR3 reads CASSKWTSGGRDTQYF. CDR3 DNA sequence: TGTGCCAGCAGCAAATGGACTAGCGGGGGGCGCGATACGCAGTATTTT.

A remark on this clonotype: One base separates it from a far larger clone, so it is likely a read error. V usage is TRBV6-2 or TRBV6-3 and J usage is TRBJ1-2, with 7 positions matching TRBD1. Germline lookup yields CDR1 MNHEY and CDR2 SVGEGT. This CDR3 is built from 14 residues. The V and J ends lost 10 bases and 0 bases, in that order; junction bases with no gene match: 8. The CDR3, as DNA: TGTGCCAACAGCGGGACAGATACTAACTATGGCTACACCTTC. Encoded protein: CANSGTDTNYGYTF.

The table lists this clonotype with many counts. The chain is built from TRBV12-3 or TRBV12-4 and TRBJ1-1, with D perhaps matching TRBD1 (5 bases). With 3 bases removed from V and 3 bases from J, the gap between germline ends came to 17 bases. The CDR3 is 16 amino acids. The CDR3 DNA reads as TGTGCCAGCAGTTTGTTGGCAGGGTGGGGTCACACTGAAGCTTTCTTT. Translation gives CASSLLAGWGHTEAFF.

The chain joins TRBV7-2 to TRBJ2-1; D not resolved. The CDR3 is made up of 11 amino acids. The germline V and J ends were trimmed by 0 bases and 9 bases, with 3 bases remaining between them. CDR1 and CDR2 from the germline V gene are SGHTA and FQGNSA. The CDR3 DNA reads TGTGCCAGCAGCTTAGCCAGTGAGCAGTTCTTC. It yields the protein CASSLASEQFF.

This clonotype was found many times. The chain employs TRBV6-5 and TRBJ1-6; no clear D. Germline CDR1 reads MNHEY; CDR2 reads SVGAGI. Trimming removed 4 bases from V and 4 bases from J, with 17 bases in between. This CDR3 comprises 17 residues. The CDR3 nucleotides are TGTGCCAGCAGTTCTGAAACCGGGCCAAATTATAATTCACCCCTCCACTTT. Translated: CASSSETGPNYNSPLHF.

The chain recombines TRBV19 with TRBJ2-2, with D perhaps given as TRBD1 or TRBD2 (5 bases each). This CDR3 spans 16 amino acids. Trimming removed 6 bases at V and 4 bases at J, with 18 bases between. The germline CDR1 and CDR2 sequences are LNHDA and SQIVND (reference sequence). Here the CDR3 reads CASRAPGRLTTGELFF. The CDR3, as DNA: TGTGCCAGTAGAGCTCCGGGACGTTTGACCACCGGGGAGCTGTTTTTT.

Points on this clonotype: This could be a read error, since a much larger clone is one nucleotide away. The chain recombines TRBV6-2 or TRBV6-3 with TRBJ1-1, with D unclear. The germline gives CDR1 MNHEY, CDR2 SVGEGT. The CDR3 spans 15 residues. Trimming left V 0 bases short and J 1 base short, with 9 bases between. This chain's CDR3 is CASSYSEAANTEAFF. The CDR3 nucleotides are TGTGCCAGCAGTTACTCGGAGGCGGCGAACACTGAAGCTTTCTTT.

This clonotype has only a few counts. The V gene is TRBV20-1, the J gene TRBJ1-1, with 8 bases lining up with TRBD1. Per the germline V gene, CDR1 is DFQATT and CDR2 is SNEGSKA (reference sequence). V shed 3 bases and J 3 bases; nucleotides not matched to a gene: 6. This CDR3 comprises 14 residues. CDR3 DNA: TGCAGTGCTAGTGCCAGGGGGCTGTACACTGAAGCTTTCTTT. This codes for CSASARGLYTEAFF.

Turning to this clonotype: A much larger clone differs from this one at a single base, so this may be a read error. The V call is TRBV12-5, the J call TRBJ2-2; D may correspond to TRBD1 or TRBD2 (6 bases each). Trimming stripped 8 bases from V and 10 bases from J, with 20 bases between. This CDR3 has 14 amino acids. Germline values: CDR1 LGHNT, CDR2 FRNRAP. The CDR3 region has the DNA TGTGCTAGTCGTGGGGGCGTAGCGGCCGAGGAGCTGTTTTTT. This gives the protein CASRGGVAAEELFF. Combining the CDR3 with reference TRBV12-5 and TRBJ2-2 gives the whole variable domain DARVTQTPRHKVTEMGQEVTMRCQPILGHNTVFWYRQTMMQGLELLAYFRNRAPLDDSGMPKDRFSAEMPDATLATLKIQPSEPRDSAVYFCASRGGVAAEELFFGEGSRLTVL.

This clonotype showed up many times. The chain employs TRBV20-1 and TRBJ1-2; a possible D gene is TRBD1 (6 bases). Trimming took off 3 bases at V and 5 bases at J, with 16 bases between the two ends. Germline V gene data show CDR1 as DFQATT and CDR2 as SNEGSKA (reference sequence). This CDR3 comprises 14 residues. The CDR3 loop is CSASRAGAWYGYTF. Here the CDR3 DNA reads TGCAGTGCTAGTCGGGCGGGGGCTTGGTATGGCTACACCTTC.

This clonotype has just one count. The chain combines TRBV7-2 with TRBJ2-3; D is possibly TRBD2 (6 bases). Looked up from germline, CDR1 is SGHTA and CDR2 is FQGNSA. CDR3 length: 15 residues. V shed 4 bases and J shed 4 bases, with 15 bases lying between them. The DNA for the CDR3 is TGTGCCAGCAGCTCCCGGGACTTCGGACCAGATACGCAGTATTTT. Residues: CASSSRDFGPDTQYF. Together with reference TRBV7-2 and TRBJ2-3, the CDR3 gives the full variable domain: GAGVSQSPSNKVTEKGKDVELRCDPISGHTALYWYRQSLGQGLEFLIYFQGNSAPDKSGLPSDRFSAERTGGSVSTLTIQRTQQEDSAVYLCASSSRDFGPDTQYFGPGTRLTVL.

The chain recombines TRBV6-1 with TRBJ1-3, with D uncertain. CDR3 length: 14 residues. Trimming left V 4 bases short and J 2 bases short, with 9 bases between. CDR1 and CDR2 from the germline V gene are MNHNS and SASEGT. The CDR3 here is CASSAPGAGNTIYF. CDR3 nucleotides: TGTGCCAGCAGTGCCCCCGGGGCTGGAAACACCATATATTTT.

V gene TRBV11-2 combines with J gene TRBJ2-5; 8 positions agree with TRBD2. The germline V gene encodes CDR1 SGHAT and CDR2 FQNNGV. Trimming at V came to 4 bases and at J to 2 bases, leaving 6 bases not matched to a gene. This CDR3 contains 15 residues. CDR3: CASSSRLALQETQYF. In DNA form, the CDR3 reads TGTGCCAGCAGCTCCAGACTAGCGTTACAAGAGACCCAGTACTTC.

This chain uses TRBV27 with TRBJ1-2, with 8 bases lining up with TRBD1. The CDR3 has 14 amino acids. Germline V gives CDR1 MNHEY, CDR2 SMNVEV (reference sequence). The junction had 6 bases not matched to a gene; V was cut back by 6 bases and J by 3 bases. DNA for the CDR3: TGTGCCAGCAGGCCAGGGGGCACCCACTATGGCTACACCTTC. Translated, it gives CASRPGGTHYGYTF.

There are many counts of this clonotype. The V gene is TRBV6-5, the J gene TRBJ1-2; D ambiguous. The CDR3 is 13 residues long. CDR1 MNHEY and CDR2 SVGAGI come from the germline V gene. Trimming pared 0 bases from V and 3 bases from J, leaving 5 bases between. The CDR3 sequence: CASSYSGDYGYTF. DNA for the CDR3: TGTGCCAGCAGTTACTCGGGCGACTATGGCTACACCTTC.

The rearrangement uses TRBV15 and TRBJ2-2; D gene uncertain. Trimming left V 5 bases short and J 4 bases short, with 17 bases between. In germline, CDR1 is LNHNV, CDR2 YYDKDF (reference sequence). CDR3 length: 16 amino acids. The CDR3 DNA reads as TGTGCCACCAGCTCCACCTCTCACCCACCCACCGGGGAGCTGTTTTTT. Translated, it gives CATSSTSHPPTGELFF. Based on the CDR3 plus reference TRBV15 and TRBJ2-2, the full variable domain is DAMVIQNPRYQVTQFGKPVTLSCSQTLNHNVMYWYQQKSSQAPKLLFHYYDKDFNNEADTPDNFQSRRPNTSFCFLDIRSPGLGDTAMYLCATSSTSHPPTGELFFGEGSRLTVL.

The chain joins TRBV19 to TRBJ2-7; 8 positions match TRBD1. This CDR3 contains 13 residues. The germline V gene has CDR1 LNHDA and CDR2 SQIVND (reference sequence). The V segment lost 4 bases and the J segment 5 bases; nucleotides outside the gene matches: 4. The CDR3: CASSTMTGDEQYF. The CDR3 DNA is TGTGCCAGTAGTACCATGACAGGGGACGAGCAGTACTTC.

Written as DNA, the CDR3 is TGCAGTGCTAGGGTCGCGGGCAATCAGCCCCAGCATTTT. Its translation: CSARVAGNQPQHF. The chain joins TRBV20-1 to TRBJ1-5; D is uncertain. The germline CDR1 and CDR2 sequences are DFQATT and SNEGSKA (reference sequence). V shed 3 bases and J shed 2 bases, with 8 bases lying between them. The CDR3 sequence is 13 residues long.

This clonotype was observed many times. J is TRBJ2-5 and V is TRBV20-1; D is uncertain. CDR3 length: 13 amino acids. Germline lookup yields CDR1 DFQATT and CDR2 SNEGSKA (reference sequence). Trimming removed 5 bases from V and 0 bases from J, with 10 bases in between. The DNA for the CDR3 is TGCAGTGCTCCCTCGACTTACCAAGAGACCCAGTACTTC. Its protein is CSAPSTYQETQYF.